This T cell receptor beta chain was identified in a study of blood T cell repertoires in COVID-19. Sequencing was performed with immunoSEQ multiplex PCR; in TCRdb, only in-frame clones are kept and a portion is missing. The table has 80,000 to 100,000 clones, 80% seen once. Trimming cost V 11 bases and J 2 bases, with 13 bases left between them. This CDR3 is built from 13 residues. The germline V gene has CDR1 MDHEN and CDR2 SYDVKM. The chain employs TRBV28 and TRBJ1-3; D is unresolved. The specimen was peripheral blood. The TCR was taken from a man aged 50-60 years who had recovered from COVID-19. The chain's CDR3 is CAGQARAGNTIYF. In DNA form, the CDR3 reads TGTGCCGGTCAAGCGAGAGCTGGAAACACCATATATTTT.